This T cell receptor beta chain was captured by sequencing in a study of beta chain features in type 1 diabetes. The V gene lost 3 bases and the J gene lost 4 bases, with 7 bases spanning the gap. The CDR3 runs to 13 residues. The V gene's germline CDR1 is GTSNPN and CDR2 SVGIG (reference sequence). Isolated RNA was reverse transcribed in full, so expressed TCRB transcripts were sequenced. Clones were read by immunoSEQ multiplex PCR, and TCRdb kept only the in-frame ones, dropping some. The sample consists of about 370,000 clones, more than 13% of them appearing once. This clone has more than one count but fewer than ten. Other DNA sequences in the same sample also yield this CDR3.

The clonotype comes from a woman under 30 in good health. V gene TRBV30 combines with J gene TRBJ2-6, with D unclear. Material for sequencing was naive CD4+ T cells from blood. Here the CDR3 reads CAWRSSGANVLTF. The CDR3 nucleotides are TGTGCCTGGAGAAGCTCGGGGGCCAACGTCCTGACTTTC.